Listed here is a single TCR beta chain. Its antigen is unknown. The V segment lost 2 bases and the J segment 6 bases; nucleotides outside the gene matches: 8. This CDR3 is built from 15 residues. The germline V gene has CDR1 MNHEY and CDR2 SVGAGI. The data stem from a study of regulatory T cells in long-lasting Graves disease. Study as a whole: Persistent cases were those of Graves' disease that involved over 5 years of antithyroid drugs with positive TSH receptor antibodies.

The study, taken as a whole, reports: Fewer public clonotypes were shared by new patients (966) than by persistent patients (2,741).

According to the study, TCR beta libraries were built with iRepertoire HTBI primers and CDR3-region Arm-PCR. TCRdb reprocessed the multiplex PCR reads with MiXCR, giving one entry per CDR3 protein. The profile covers roughly 400,000 distinct CDR3 sequences, with around 23% appearing a single time and around 15% taken by the ten largest. Time point given: persistent/refractory GD, antithyroid drugs over 5 years with positive TRAb. PBMC-extracted RNA yielded the TCR library. This TCR derives from a female donor with Graves disease. Material: peripheral blood mononuclear cells (PBMCs), obtained when the disease was refractory, from a patient treated with antithyroid drugs. The J gene is TRBJ2-7, the V gene TRBV6-5; 9 bases match TRBD1. This CDR3 is CASSYTYRGRFEQYF. The DNA for the CDR3 is TGTGCCAGCAGTTACACCTACAGGGGGCGCTTCGAGCAGTACTTC.